This passage covers 15 T cell receptor beta chains from one sample sequenced in a study of cytomegalovirus exposure and HLA in healthy donors. The primer mix had 60 Vbeta and 13 Jbeta primers. TCRdb keeps only in-frame clones here, not all; method: immunoSEQ multiplex PCR. The data hold around 280,000 clones, with over 85% observed a single time. The sample taken for sequencing was PBMCs. These receptors came from a woman under 30 in good health and CMV-seronegative.

Comment on this clone: The sample carries other DNA sequences with the same CDR3. The chain combines TRBV19 with TRBJ2-3; unclear D gene. V was clipped by 5 bases and J by 0 bases, with 3 bases between them. CDR3 length equals 12 residues. Germline values: CDR1 LNHDA, CDR2 SQIVND (reference sequence). The CDR3 protein is CASSPSTDTQYF. CDR3 nucleotide sequence: TGTGCCAGTAGTCCTAGCACAGATACGCAGTATTTT.

The chain employs TRBV5-4 and TRBJ2-7; TRBD1 might be the D (6 bases). Germline assignment: CDR1 SGHNT and CDR2 YYREEE (reference sequence). Between the trimmed V and J ends, which lost 1 base and 3 bases, there was a span of 11 bases. This CDR3 contains 14 residues. The CDR3 is CASSLKQGLYEQYF. The CDR3 DNA reads TGTGCCAGCAGCTTGAAACAGGGCCTCTACGAGCAGTACTTC.

The chain links TRBV6-5 to TRBJ2-1, with 8 bases lining up with TRBD1. The CDR3 loop spans 14 amino acids. V trimming: 2 bases; J trimming: 9 bases; junction bases outside the gene matches: 6. Germline V CDR1 and CDR2: MNHEY, SVGAGI. In DNA form, the CDR3 reads TGTGCCAGCAGTTACCGCGGACAGGGCAGTGAGCAGTTCTTC. Protein product: CASSYRGQGSEQFF.

The chain carries TRBV27 and TRBJ2-7; possibly TRBD1 for D (6 bases). Looked up from germline, CDR1 is MNHEY and CDR2 is SMNVEV (reference sequence). Trimming removed 2 bases from V and 0 bases from J, with 11 bases in between. The CDR3 runs to 15 residues. In DNA form, the CDR3 reads TGTGCCAGCAGTTTAGGGGGCCTCTCCTCCTACGAGCAGTACTTC. Translating gives CASSLGGLSSYEQYF.

The rearrangement uses TRBV5-1 and TRBJ2-6, with D possibly TRBD1 on 5 matching bases. The germline V gene has CDR1 SGHRS and CDR2 YFSETQ. The ends were cut back, 5 bases at V and 1 base at J, with 16 bases in the middle. This CDR3 spans 17 amino acids. DNA of the CDR3: TGCGCCAGCAGTTTGACGCCGACAGTTTCTGGGGCCAACGTCCTGACTTTC. Translated, it gives CASSLTPTVSGANVLTF. Using reference TRBV5-1 and TRBJ2-6 for the parts outside the CDR3, the full variable domain is KAGVTQTPRYLIKTRGQQVTLSCSPISGHRSVSWYQQTPGQGLQFLFEYFSETQRNKGNFPGRFSGRQFSNSRSEMNVSTLELGDSALYLCASSLTPTVSGANVLTFGAGSRLTVL.

This chain connects TRBV4-1 to TRBJ1-2; 8 bases are shared with TRBD1. The CDR3 extends over 14 amino acids. V gave up 6 bases and J gave up 5 bases; unmatched junction bases: 8. CDR1 MGHRA and CDR2 YSYEKL come from the germline V gene. This chain's CDR3 is CASRAPGGRYGYTF. The CDR3 DNA follows: TGCGCCAGCAGGGCCCCAGGGGGCCGTTATGGCTACACCTTC.

CDR3 in amino acids: CASSEQGTPNNEQFF. Written as DNA, the CDR3 is TGCGCCAGCAGCGAGCAGGGGACCCCTAACAATGAGCAGTTCTTC. The chain joins TRBV5-1 to TRBJ2-1, with D tentatively TRBD1 (6 bases). The CDR3 extends over 15 amino acids. Germline V gene lookup returns CDR1 SGHRS and CDR2 YFSETQ. V was shortened by 4 bases and J by 5 bases, with 16 bases between the two germline ends.

This clone came up once. The J gene is TRBJ2-2, the V gene TRBV19, with 13 nucleotides matching TRBD2. The germline V gene encodes CDR1 LNHDA and CDR2 SQIVND (reference sequence). Losses at the gene ends were 4 bases for V and 0 bases for J; bases not matched to a gene: 2. This CDR3 has 17 residues. The CDR3 reads CASSNGLAGANTGELFF. The CDR3, as DNA: TGTGCCAGTAGTAACGGACTAGCGGGGGCGAACACCGGGGAGCTGTTTTTT.

This chain joins TRBV21-1 and TRBJ2-7; the D call TRBD2 from the table was never checked on the DNA. TRBV21-1 constitutes a pseudogene. This CDR3 has 23 amino acids. In DNA form, the CDR3 reads TGTGCCAGCAGCAAAGCCGGGGCTCCGGGACTAGCGGGGTTCCCGTCAAGCTCCTACGAGCAGTACTTC. Protein sequence: CASSKAGAPGLAGFPSSSYEQYF.

This clone has only one observation. The J gene is TRBJ1-3, the V gene TRBV19; D gene unclear. The CDR3 contains 12 residues. Trimming stripped 7 bases from V and 3 bases from J, with 7 bases between. Looked up from germline, CDR1 is LNHDA and CDR2 is SQIVND (reference sequence). The CDR3 DNA follows: TGTGCCAGTAACGCGCGTGGAAACACCATATATTTT. Amino acid sequence: CASNARGNTIYF.

CDR3 sequence: CARSPGQSTNYGYTF. CDR3 nucleotides: TGTGCCAGAAGCCCGGGACAGTCGACTAACTATGGCTACACCTTC. This chain connects TRBV7-5 to TRBJ1-2; the D call in the table, TRBD1, was not verified against the DNA. TRBV7-5 is labeled a pseudogene. The CDR3 spans 15 residues.

The chain couples TRBV5-1 to TRBJ2-7; D is perhaps TRBD2 (5 bases). CDR3 length: 12 residues. Germline CDR1 is SGHRS and CDR2 is YFSETQ. Trimming removed 5 bases at V and 2 bases at J, with 8 bases between. The CDR3 region has the DNA TGCGCCAGCAGTATGGGAGCCTACGAGCAGTACTTC. Translation: CASSMGAYEQYF.

The V call is TRBV19, the J call TRBJ1-3; 7 bases match TRBD1. Germline-derived CDR1 and CDR2 are LNHDA and SQIVND (reference sequence). The trim removed 5 bases at V and 3 bases at J, leaving 10 bases unmatched. The CDR3 has 16 amino acids. CDR3 DNA: TGTGCCAGTAGTTACCTTGGACAGGCTGGTGGAAACACCATATATTTT. Residues: CASSYLGQAGGNTIYF.

This chain links TRBV9 with TRBJ1-2, with TRBD1 matching 7 bases. Germline lookup yields CDR1 SGDLS and CDR2 YYNGEE. CDR3 length equals 14 residues. V lost 4 bases to trimming and J lost 2 bases; unmatched junction nucleotides: 5. The CDR3 bases are TGTGCCAGCAGCACCACGACAGGGAACTATGGCTACACCTTC. Translated, it gives CASSTTTGNYGYTF.

About this clone: A read error may produce the germline difference seen at one junction end. Other DNA sequences from this sample encode an identical CDR3 as well. The chain has TRBV2 and TRBJ1-6; D might be TRBD1 (6 bases). Germline lookup yields CDR1 SNHLY and CDR2 FYNNEI. The length of the CDR3 is 18 residues. The DNA of the CDR3 is TGTGCCAGCAATCCCCTAGAGGGGGTTCGGACCTATAATTCGCCCCTCCACTTT. Amino acids: CASNPLEGVRTYNSPLHF. The complete variable domain, with remaining parts taken from reference TRBV2 and TRBJ1-6, reads EPEVTQTPSHQVTQMGQEVILRCVPISNHLYFYWYRQILGQKVEFLVSFYNNEISEKSEIFDDQFSVERPDGSNFTLKIRSTKLEDSAMYFCASNPLEGVRTYNSPLHFGNGTRLTVT.